The 7 T cell receptor beta chains given below trace back to one sample, sequenced in a study of memory CD8 T cells in hepatitis C reinfection. The time point is: pre-reinfection, 55 to 20 weeks before reinfection detection. The sorted cells went straight to TCR sequencing with no prior in vitro expansion. Repertoires were generated with immunoSEQ multiplex PCR, while TCRdb's copy carries only in-frame clones and drops some. The table has 45,000 to 55,000 clones, roughly 89% seen once. The sample comprised naive CD8+ T cells sorted from blood. These receptors originate from a young man with hepatitis C virus infection.

The chain recombines TRBV5-4 with TRBJ2-1, with 9 nucleotides matching TRBD1. Trimming removed 3 bases from V and 7 bases from J; junction bases left unmatched: 8. This CDR3 contains 15 residues. Germline CDR1 SGHNT, CDR2 YYREEE (reference sequence). CDR3 in amino acids: CASSSRDRDVNEQFF. CDR3 DNA sequence: TGTGCCAGCAGCTCCCGGGACAGGGATGTAAATGAGCAGTTCTTC.

V gene TRBV6-5 combines with J gene TRBJ1-1; D may be TRBD1 (6 bases). CDR1 MNHEY and CDR2 SVGAGI come from the germline V gene. This CDR3 spans 11 amino acids. Trimming pared 6 bases from V and 6 bases from J, leaving 8 bases between. The CDR3 DNA reads TGTGCCAGCAGAGGGGGTTCTGAAGCTTTCTTT. It is translated as CASRGGSEAFF.

The J gene is TRBJ2-1, the V gene TRBV2, with D maybe TRBD2 (7 bases). The ends were cut back, 1 base at V and 8 bases at J, with 30 bases in the middle. CDR1 is SNHLY, CDR2 FYNNEI, per germline. The CDR3 has 20 residues. DNA of the CDR3: TGTGCCAGCAGTGAAGGGCCGAAGGGGAGGGGGGCTTTATTTTCGTATGAGCAGTTCTTC. It translates to CASSEGPKGRGALFSYEQFF.

V and J are TRBV28 and TRBJ2-3, with TRBD1 matching 8 bases. This CDR3 comprises 17 residues. V was pared by 6 bases and J by 5 bases, with 16 bases of the junction left unmatched. Germline V gene data show CDR1 as MDHEN and CDR2 as SYDVKM. CDR3 sequence reads: CASSSSGTGEYGDTQYF. In DNA, the CDR3 is TGTGCCAGCAGCTCCTCCGGGACAGGCGAGTATGGAGATACGCAGTATTTT.

This chain's CDR3 is CASSLPGLAVRGELFF. The CDR3, as DNA: TGTGCCAGCAGCCTACCGGGACTAGCGGTCCGCGGGGAGCTGTTTTTT. The chain uses TRBV11-2 and TRBJ2-2; 11 bases are a match to TRBD2. The CDR3 loop spans 16 amino acids. In germline, CDR1 is SGHAT, CDR2 FQNNGV. Unmatched junction bases numbered 9, after V lost 5 bases and J lost 7 bases.

V usage is TRBV15 and J usage is TRBJ2-7, with D possibly being TRBD1 (6 bases). CDR1 LNHNV and CDR2 YYDKDF come from the germline V gene (reference sequence). Trimming took off 3 bases at V and 5 bases at J, with 17 bases between the two ends. The CDR3 sequence is 15 residues long. The CDR3 DNA follows: TGTGCCACCAGCAGCAGGGGCTCGCCTTTCGACGAGCAGTACTTC. Translating it yields CATSSRGSPFDEQYF.

The rearrangement uses TRBV4-3 and TRBJ2-2, with 14 bases identical to TRBD2. Germline V CDR1 and CDR2: LGHNA, YSLEER. J was trimmed by 2 bases and V by 3 bases; bases with no gene match: 5. The CDR3 is 18 residues long. CDR3 in amino acids: CASSHGLAGGRNTGELFF. The CDR3, as DNA: TGCGCCAGCAGCCATGGACTAGCGGGGGGCCGAAACACCGGGGAGCTGTTTTTT.